This TCR beta chain was captured in a study of HIV-infected patients and healthy controls. The ends were cut back, 0 bases at V and 4 bases at J, with 15 bases in the middle. Looked up from germline, CDR1 is MNHEY and CDR2 is SVGEGT. The CDR3 length is 16 residues. TCRdb re-called the 5' RACE reads with MiXCR, one entry per CDR3 protein. The sample yields about 63,000 distinct CDR3 sequences, approximately 15% seen once. This clonotype was seen many times. V usage is TRBV6-2 or TRBV6-3 and J usage is TRBJ1-2; no reliable D call. Source material: CD4+ T cells from blood. The source is a human donor in good health. CDR3: CASSYSIREASYGYTF. The CDR3 DNA reads as TGTGCCAGCAGTTACTCGATTAGGGAGGCCTCCTATGGCTACACCTTC.